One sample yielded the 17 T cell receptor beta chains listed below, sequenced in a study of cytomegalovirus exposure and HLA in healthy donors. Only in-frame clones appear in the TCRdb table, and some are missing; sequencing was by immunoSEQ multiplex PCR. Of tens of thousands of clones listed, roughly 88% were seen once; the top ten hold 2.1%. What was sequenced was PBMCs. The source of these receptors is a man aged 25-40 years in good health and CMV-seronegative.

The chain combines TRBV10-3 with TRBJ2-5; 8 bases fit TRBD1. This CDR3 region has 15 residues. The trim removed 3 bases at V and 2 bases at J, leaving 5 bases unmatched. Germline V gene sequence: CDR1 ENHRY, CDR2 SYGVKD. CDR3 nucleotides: TGTGCCATCAGTGAACTGACAGGGGCTCAAGAGACCCAGTACTTC. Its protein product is CAISELTGAQETQYF.

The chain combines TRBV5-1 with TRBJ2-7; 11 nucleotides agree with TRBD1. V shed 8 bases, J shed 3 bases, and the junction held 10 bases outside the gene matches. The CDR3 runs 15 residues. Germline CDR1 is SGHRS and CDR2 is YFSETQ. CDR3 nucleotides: TGCGCCAGTTCAGGTTCCGGGACAGGGGGCTACGAGCAGTACTTC. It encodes CASSGSGTGGYEQYF. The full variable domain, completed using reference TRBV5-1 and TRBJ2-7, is KAGVTQTPRYLIKTRGQQVTLSCSPISGHRSVSWYQQTPGQGLQFLFEYFSETQRNKGNFPGRFSGRQFSNSRSEMNVSTLELGDSALYLCASSGSGTGGYEQYFGPGTRLTVT.

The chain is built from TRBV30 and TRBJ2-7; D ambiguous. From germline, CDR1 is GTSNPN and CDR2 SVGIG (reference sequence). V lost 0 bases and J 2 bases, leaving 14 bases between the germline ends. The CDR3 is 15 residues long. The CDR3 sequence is CAWSVSVLMTYEQYF. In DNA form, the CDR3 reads TGTGCCTGGAGTGTGTCGGTCCTCATGACCTACGAGCAGTACTTC.

CDR3 bases: TGTGCCAGCAGAGGGACTAGCGCCTCCTACAATGAGCAGTTCTTC. Amino acids: CASRGTSASYNEQFF. The chain combines TRBV2 with TRBJ2-1; 10 bases map to TRBD2. The CDR3 contains 15 residues. Germline CDR1 is SNHLY and CDR2 is FYNNEI. Trimming cost V 6 bases and J 0 bases; bases outside gene matches: 2.

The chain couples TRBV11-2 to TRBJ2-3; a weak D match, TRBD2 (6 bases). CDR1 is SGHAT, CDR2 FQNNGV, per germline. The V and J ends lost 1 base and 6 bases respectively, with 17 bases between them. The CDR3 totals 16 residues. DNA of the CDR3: TGTGCCAGCAGCTTAGGGAGGGGTAGACGGTTTGATACGCAGTATTTT. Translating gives CASSLGRGRRFDTQYF.

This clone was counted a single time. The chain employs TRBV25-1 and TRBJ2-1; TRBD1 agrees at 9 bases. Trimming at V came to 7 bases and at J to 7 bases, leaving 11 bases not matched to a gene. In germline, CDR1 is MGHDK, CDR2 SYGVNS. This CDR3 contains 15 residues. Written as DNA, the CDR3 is TGTGCCAGCAACAACAGAGACAGGGGGAGGAATGAGCAGTTCTTC. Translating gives CASNNRDRGRNEQFF.

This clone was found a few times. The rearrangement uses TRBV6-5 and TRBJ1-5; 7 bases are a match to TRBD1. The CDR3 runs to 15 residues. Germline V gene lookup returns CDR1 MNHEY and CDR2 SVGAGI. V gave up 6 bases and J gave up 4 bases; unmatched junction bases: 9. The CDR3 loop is CASRRTGVGNQPQHF. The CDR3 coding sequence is TGTGCCAGCAGACGCACAGGGGTCGGGAATCAGCCCCAGCATTTT.

The CDR3 protein is CASSEDRGSTDTQYF. The CDR3 DNA follows: TGTGCCAGCAGTGAAGACAGGGGCTCAACAGATACGCAGTATTTT. The chain couples TRBV25-1 to TRBJ2-3; the match to TRBD1 covers 8 bases. This CDR3 spans 15 amino acids. Trimming cost V 2 bases and J 3 bases; bases outside gene matches: 4. Germline CDR1 is MGHDK and CDR2 is SYGVNS.

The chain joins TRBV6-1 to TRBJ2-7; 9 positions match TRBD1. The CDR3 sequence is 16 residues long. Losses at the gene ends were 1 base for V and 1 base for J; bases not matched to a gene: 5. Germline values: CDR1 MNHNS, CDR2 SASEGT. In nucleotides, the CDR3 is TGTGCCAGCAGTGAAGACCCCGGGACAGGGTCCTACGAGCAGTACTTC. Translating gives CASSEDPGTGSYEQYF.

CDR3 sequence: CASSPPGFGSYEQYF. The CDR3 coding sequence is TGTGCCAGCTCACCCCCAGGGTTTGGGTCCTACGAGCAGTACTTC. The chain couples TRBV18 to TRBJ2-7, with D possibly TRBD1 on 5 matching bases. V lost 3 bases to trimming and J lost 1 base, with 13 bases between them. This CDR3 is built from 15 residues. Germline values: CDR1 KGHSH, CDR2 LQKENI.

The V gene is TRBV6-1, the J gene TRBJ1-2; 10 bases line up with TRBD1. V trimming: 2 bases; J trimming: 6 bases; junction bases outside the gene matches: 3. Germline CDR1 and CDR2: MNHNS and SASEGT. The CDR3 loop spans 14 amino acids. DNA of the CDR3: TGTGCCAGCAGTGAACCCGGGACAGGGGATGGCTACACCTTC. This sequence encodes CASSEPGTGDGYTF.

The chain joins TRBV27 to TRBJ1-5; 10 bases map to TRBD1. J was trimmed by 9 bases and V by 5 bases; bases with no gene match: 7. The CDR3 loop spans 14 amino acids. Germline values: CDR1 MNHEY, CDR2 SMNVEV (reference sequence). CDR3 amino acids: CASSHDRGRGPQHF. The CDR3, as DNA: TGTGCCAGCAGTCATGACAGGGGGCGCGGGCCCCAGCATTTT.

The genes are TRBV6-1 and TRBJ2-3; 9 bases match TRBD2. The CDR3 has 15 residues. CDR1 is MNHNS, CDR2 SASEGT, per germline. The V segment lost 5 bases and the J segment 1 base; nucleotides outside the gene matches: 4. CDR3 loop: CASSLGGGGTDTQYF. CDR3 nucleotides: TGTGCCAGCAGTTTAGGCGGGGGGGGCACAGATACGCAGTATTTT.

The CDR3, as DNA: TGTGCCACCAGCAAAGGTACAGGGGGCTACGAGCAGTACTTC. Encoded protein: CATSKGTGGYEQYF. The chain links TRBV15 to TRBJ2-7; 8 bases match TRBD1. V lost 4 bases, J lost 3 bases, and 5 bases stayed unmatched. The CDR3 runs 14 residues. The V gene's germline CDR1 is LNHNV and CDR2 YYDKDF (reference sequence).

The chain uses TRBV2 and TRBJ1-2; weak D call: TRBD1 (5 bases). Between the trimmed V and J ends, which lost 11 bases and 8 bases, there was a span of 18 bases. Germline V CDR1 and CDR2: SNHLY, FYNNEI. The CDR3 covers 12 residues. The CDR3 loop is CAGQTDSYGYTF. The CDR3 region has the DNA TGTGCCGGACAAACCGACAGTTACGGCTACACCTTC.

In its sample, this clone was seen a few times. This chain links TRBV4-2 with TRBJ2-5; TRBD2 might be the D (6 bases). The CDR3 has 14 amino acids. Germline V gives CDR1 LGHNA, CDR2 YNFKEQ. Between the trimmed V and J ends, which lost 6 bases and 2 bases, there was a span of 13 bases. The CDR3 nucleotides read TGTGCCAGCAGTTCGGCTAGCGAACAAGAGACCCAGTACTTC. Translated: CASSSASEQETQYF.

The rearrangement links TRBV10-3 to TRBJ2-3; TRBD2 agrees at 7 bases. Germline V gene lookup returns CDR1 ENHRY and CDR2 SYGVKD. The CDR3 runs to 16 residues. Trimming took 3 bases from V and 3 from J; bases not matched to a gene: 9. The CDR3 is CAISDYRTSGTDTQYF. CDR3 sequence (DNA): TGTGCCATCAGTGATTACCGGACTAGTGGGACAGATACGCAGTATTTT.